This T cell receptor beta chain was sequenced during a study of cytomegalovirus exposure and HLA in healthy donors (dated by TCRdb to about 2017). Concerning the study at large: According to an earlier analysis of a few hundred of the donors, about 179 million T cells yielded roughly 110 million unique TCR beta sequences and approximately 300 Gb of sequence data. About 280 gigabases of sequencing data and 70 million to 100 million unique TCR sequences made up an early release that covered nearly 650 HLA-typed donors. Of the approximately 400 genotyped donors, around 81% fell in the genetic ancestry cluster associated with self-reported Caucasian donors. The study aimed to test whether signatures of past pathogen exposure could be identified by cataloging public T cell receptors. Using immunosequencing, the study profiled T cell repertoires from 666 subjects and related those repertoires to cytomegalovirus serostatus. In addition to the first cohort of 666 subjects, a separate validation cohort of 120 different subjects was used. To predict cytomegalovirus infection status, the study combined high-throughput TCR immunosequencing, statistical association of individual TCRs with disease status, and machine learning. A later analysis re-examined previously published TCR beta repertoires from over 500 donors and added high-resolution HLA genotyping to investigate patterns of TCR occurrence. Rather than drawing on any new phenotypic data, the later analysis identified candidate immune exposures from TCR beta sequences and the way those sequences occurred across donors. To decide whether each TCR beta V gene segment behaved as functional or pseudogenic, an earlier analysis of some 600 of the donors relied on high-throughput TCR beta sequencing. Donor age, sex, ethnicity and CMV serostatus were collected together with the repertoire data. A later genetic analysis took genome-wide SNP genotypes for about 65% of the 666 donors and used that subset as a discovery cohort. All discovery cohort repertoires had been generated on a single sequencing platform. Both class I and class II loci were covered by HLA typing, at four-digit resolution. The number of donors typed differed by locus, with roughly 620-630 for A, B, C, DRB1 and DQB1, around 520 for DQA1, approximately 580 for DPA1, and roughly 450 for DPB1. Because of strong linkage in the cohort, roughly five DR-DQ haplotypes were treated as single units for association and clustering. On average, about 200,000 unique TCR beta nucleotide sequences were sequenced per donor among fewer than 500 genotyped donors of the cohort, with 15% to 20% of those sequences being non-productive.

The germline V gene provides CDR1 SGHAT and CDR2 FQNNGV. The CDR3 contains 15 residues, cysteine and phenylalanine counted. Only CDR3 DNA is held: 45 bases, read in frame from base 1. V is clipped by 1 base and J by 10 bases, and the sequence between their germline boundaries is 19 bases long. To note about this clone: No antigen is known for it. Base qualities are missing; no much larger clone stands one base away.

In total, 666 healthy bone marrow donors made up the cohort. At the time of sampling, every cohort member was nominally healthy, though immune exposures that went unrecorded were likely present. The donor was CMV seronegative and belonged to the group of approximately 320 seronegative cohort members. Every donor gave a peripheral blood sample, and the peripheral blood mononuclear cells from that sample were used for TCR beta sequencing. The Qiagen DNeasy Blood Extraction Kit was used to extract genomic DNA from the blood cell samples. Library preparation used the immunoSEQ multiplex PCR assay. The multiplex PCR relied on a mix of 60 forward primers for TCR Vbeta segments and 13 reverse primers for TCR Jbeta segments. A multiplex PCR assay on genomic DNA amplified the CDR3 region of rearranged TCR beta genes. On the Illumina HiSeq System, the amplified TCR beta libraries were sequenced as 87-base-pair reads. Per the source publication's procedure: A later analysis counted about 76 million unique TCR beta chains across the 550 to 800 repertoires, and 10 million to 12 million of these chains were shared by at least two donors. Raw reads were error-corrected and collapsed into unique sequences by a nearest-neighbor algorithm in which closely related sequences were merged to remove PCR and sequencing errors. CDR3 sequences were aligned to IMGT reference sequences to assign V, D and J gene segments. For a sequence to be retained, at least a six-nucleotide match to both a V gene segment and a J gene segment was required. Rearrangements were called productive when the CDR3 lacked stop codons and stayed in frame with V and J; all others were non-productive. Following IMGT convention, CDR3 was defined as the stretch from the second conserved V-encoded cysteine up to the conserved J-encoded phenylalanine. Sequences without an unambiguous match to a single V gene segment were excluded from the earlier analysis of approximately 560 of the donors. An earlier analysis of over 450 of the donors classified V segments as functional when productive rearrangements were above 56.7% and as segregating when the standard deviation between donors was above 5%. A statistical classification framework was built for diagnosing cytomegalovirus status from the catalog of TCR beta chain sequences. A later analysis assigned V and J genes by comparing TCR nucleotide sequences with IMGT/GENE-DB human TR gene sequences. The TCRdist pipeline was used in a later analysis to assign CDR3 sequences and most-parsimonious VDJ recombination scenarios. In a later analysis, each TCR beta chain was defined by its CDR3 amino acid sequence together with its V-gene family, and reads without a unique V-gene family were excluded. In a later analysis, around 600 highly shared, low-generation-probability nucleotide sequences were removed to address suspected cross-contamination and a sequencing artifact. In a later analysis, a clonal expansion index was calculated for each public chain from normalized within-repertoire ranks of inferred template counts. A later analysis computed generation probabilities with a VDJ recombination model fitted to out-of-frame rearrangements, and checked the results against IGoR. Hypergeometric tests were used in a later analysis to score TCR-TCR, TCR-HLA and TCR-CMV co-occurrence, with a repertoire-size bias correction applied to the TCR pairs. In a later analysis, false discovery rates were estimated by permuting HLA or CMV assignments 20 times. A later analysis grouped co-occurring TCRs with DBSCAN, adding TCRdist sequence similarity when clustering within HLA-allele-positive subsets. Repertoires with fewer than 30,000 or more than 120,000 public chains were left out of co-occurrence clustering, as were four to six repertoires with anomalous nucleotide sharing. Entries here come from immuneACCESS through TCRdb and include only in-frame sequences with V and J called. Some clones fail to appear in such tables; in the studies checked, an unresolved V gene covers under half of the shortfall, and the cause of the remainder is unknown. V, J and clone size reflect that table, while D and trimming were determined from the DNA. This sample gives about 130,000 clones in total; about 78% of them show up just once. The top ten hold more than 1% of the sample.

Summary of the overall study and its limitations: The classifier was reported to diagnose cytomegalovirus status with high specificity and sensitivity in both the original and validation cohorts. A further reported finding was that TCR beta sequences accurately predicted the HLA-A and HLA-B alleles for most subjects in the first cohort. The earlier analysis of fewer than 750 of the donors excluded some 15 rarely observed V segments, including chromosome 9 orphons, because counts were too low. Across donors, most TCR sequences were observed very rarely, whereas some public TCRs were present in many individuals. It was suggested by the authors that the approach could potentially be generalized to other disease states and immunological phenotypes. The study listed approximately 150 TCR beta chains as associated with cytomegalovirus. In this cohort, only TCR beta chains were sequenced, and detectable features were limited by the absence of alpha or paired-chain data. Three of the identified cytomegalovirus-associated TCR beta chains were confirmed in vitro to be specific for cytomegalovirus antigens. Some IMGT-functional V segments, including TRBV6-2 and TRBV6-3, could not be told apart with the 87-base-pair reads, so those segments were excluded. A later genetic analysis associated a missense DCLRE1C variant with V-gene and J-gene trimming of TCR beta chains, and an independent cohort replicated the association. According to a later genetic analysis, donors in an Asian-associated ancestry cluster had fewer N-insertions in productive TCRs than the approximately 670-donor mean. According to a later analysis, TCR association rates differed among HLA loci, with DRB1 alleles showing the most associated TCRs and HLA-C alleles showing the fewest. For the cohort, immune exposure information was limited to CMV serostatus. Roughly uniform sequencing depth across donors was assumed in presence/absence analyses, although this assumption may not hold. Several of the top co-occurrence clusters appeared to be linked to parvovirus B19, influenza, CMV and Epstein-Barr virus, according to a later analysis. In a later analysis, HLA-associated TCR beta chains were found to be more clonally expanded and to have lower generation probabilities than equally common non-associated chains. A cluster of highly shared sequence variants was judged likely to be a technical artifact of the sequencing pipeline. When HLA alleles, especially DR and DQ, strongly co-occurred, TCR associations were difficult to assign to individual alleles. Linkage disequilibrium might explain the correlated functional status among segregating V segments, but an unknown experimental factor could not be excluded. HLA typing was unavailable for some donors at each locus, so association tests used only the typed subset. A later analysis associated 15,000 to 20,000 TCR beta sequences with specific HLA alleles at a false discovery rate of 0.05. Most CMV-associated TCR beta chains appeared to be HLA-restricted in a later analysis, and the HLA associations seemed to be driven largely by CMV exposure. An earlier analysis of around 500 of the donors showed that most TCR beta V segments appeared in productive rearrangements either about 87% or about 30% of the time, which broadly matched IMGT annotations.

What was sequenced was PBMCs. The chain joins TRBV11-2 to TRBJ1-1; a tentative D match to TRBD1 spans 6 bases. The TCR originated in a female donor in good health and CMV-seronegative. The DNA sequence is TGTGCCAGCAGCTTAGGACAGGACACCCGCCGGGCAGCTTTCTTT. This is translated as CASSLGQDTRRAAFF.